This T cell receptor beta chain is drawn from a study of blood T cell repertoires in COVID-19. J was trimmed by 0 bases and V by 5 bases; bases with no gene match: 1. The germline V gene has CDR1 SGDLS and CDR2 YYNGEE. This CDR3 region has 17 residues. The protocol was immunoSEQ multiplex PCR, while the TCRdb copy is restricted to in-frame clones and leaves out a portion. The sample records about 170,000 clones, 88% being singletons. Sequenced: peripheral blood. The TCR originated in a man aged 45-60 years who had recovered from COVID-19. The J gene is TRBJ2-6, the V gene TRBV9, with TRBD2 matching over 14 bases. The CDR3 DNA sequence: TGTGCCAGCAGGGGACTAGCGGGGGTCTCTGGGGCCAACGTCCTGACTTTC. It specifies CASRGLAGVSGANVLTF.